This is a list of T cell receptor beta chains from one sample in a study of T cells in Graves' hyperthyroidism and ophthalmopathy. TCRdb reanalysed the multiplex PCR reads using MiXCR and keeps one entry per CDR3 protein. This sample has about 560,000 distinct CDR3 sequences, with roughly a sixth found just once. The source material was blood. The receptors shown here come from a woman aged 18-29 years with Graves' hyperthyroidism. CDR3s include the opening cysteine and the closing phenylalanine or tryptophan. Fields, in order: D gene, V gene, J gene, CDR3 protein. A D gene is named only where the DNA matches it firmly.

D: TRBD2; V: TRBV12-3/TRBV12-4; J: TRBJ2-3; CDR3: CASSRLAGAPGTDTQYF
D: TRBD1; V: TRBV18; J: TRBJ1-1; CDR3: CASSPLEQGPDTEAFF
D: -; V: TRBV9; J: TRBJ1-6; CDR3: CASSVAGDHSPLHF
D: TRBD1; V: TRBV7-9; J: TRBJ1-5; CDR3: CASSADRGNNQPQHF
D: -; V: TRBV6-1; J: TRBJ2-1; CDR3: CASSVRDGAYEQFF
D: -; V: TRBV11-3; J: TRBJ1-3; CDR3: CASSLGHSSGNTIYF
D: -; V: TRBV5-6; J: TRBJ2-2; CDR3: CASSLGGRVPGELFF
D: -; V: TRBV2; J: TRBJ2-7; CDR3: CASSEALQGYEQYF
D: -; V: TRBV20-1; J: TRBJ1-5; CDR3: CSARDLWSANSNQPQHF
D: TRBD1; V: TRBV20-1; J: TRBJ1-5; CDR3: CSAGGQLVRGNQPQHF
D: -; V: TRBV24-1; J: TRBJ1-3; CDR3: CATSDLVTSGNTIYF
D: TRBD1; V: TRBV27; J: TRBJ1-2; CDR3: CASRGGQGKNGYTF
D: -; V: TRBV6-1; J: TRBJ2-1; CDR3: CASSEVGLRSYNEQFF
D: -; V: TRBV7-2; J: TRBJ1-3; CDR3: CASSLEGSGNTIYF
D: -; V: TRBV25-1; J: TRBJ2-2; CDR3: CASSPGRSTGELFF
D: TRBD2; V: TRBV6-2/TRBV6-3; J: TRBJ2-7; CDR3: CASSSSGGDNEQYF
D: TRBD2; V: TRBV12-5; J: TRBJ2-3; CDR3: CASGLVLAGFTDTQYF
D: -; V: TRBV27; J: TRBJ2-5; CDR3: CASARRDAQETQYF
D: TRBD1; V: TRBV4-3; J: TRBJ1-6; CDR3: CASSQGTGDNSPLHF
D: -; V: TRBV19; J: TRBJ1-4; CDR3: CASSWYGTASEKLFF
D: TRBD2; V: TRBV2; J: TRBJ2-6; CDR3: CASRRGGAGGYSGANVLTF
D: -; V: TRBV7-9; J: TRBJ2-3; CDR3: CASSLPRAADTQYF
D: -; V: TRBV10-1; J: TRBJ2-1; CDR3: CASKNSGALENEQFF
D: TRBD1; V: TRBV4-3; J: TRBJ2-7; CDR3: CASSQGQSFVYEQYF
D: TRBD2; V: TRBV20-1; J: TRBJ2-3; CDR3: CSASRTSGSTDTQYF
D: TRBD1; V: TRBV2; J: TRBJ2-2; CDR3: CATKPGTGNTGELFF
D: TRBD2; V: TRBV5-1; J: TRBJ2-1; CDR3: CASSLASGLAGGLFF
D: -; V: TRBV12-3/TRBV12-4; J: TRBJ2-1; CDR3: CASSRLDNEQFF
D: -; V: TRBV5-1; J: TRBJ2-1; CDR3: CASSFWVGNEQFF
D: -; V: TRBV10-3; J: TRBJ1-1; CDR3: CAITGDMNTEAFF
D: -; V: TRBV11-2; J: TRBJ1-4; CDR3: CASSPVRWANEKLFF
D: -; V: TRBV7-3; J: TRBJ2-1; CDR3: CASSLITSSEQFF
D: TRBD1; V: TRBV7-2; J: TRBJ2-7; CDR3: CASSRKQGPSYEQYF
D: TRBD1; V: TRBV7-9; J: TRBJ2-1; CDR3: CASSFRQGARNEQFF
D: -; V: TRBV4-2; J: TRBJ2-7; CDR3: CASSQPTGHEQYF